The 8 T cell receptor beta chains given below trace back to one sample, sequenced in a study of OX40 agonist ivuxolimab in advanced cancers. Some clones are missing from TCRdb's copy, which holds only in-frame ones; the method was immunoSEQ multiplex PCR. The sample shows approximately 60,000 clones, about 83% of them seen only once. This specimen was CD4+ or CD8+ T cells sorted from blood, taken in a trial of the OX40 agonist ivuxolimab. The receptors were sampled from an adult with an advanced solid tumor such as melanoma, head and neck, liver or kidney cancer.

The chain combines TRBV6-5 with TRBJ1-1; 9 bases map to TRBD1. Per the germline V gene, CDR1 is MNHEY and CDR2 is SVGAGI. The ends lost 5 bases at V and 10 bases at J; junction bases unmatched: 11. This CDR3 has 14 residues. The CDR3 bases are TGTGCCAGCAGTGAAAGACAGGGGGGTCCTCCAGCTTTCTTT. Translation gives CASSERQGGPPAFF.

V gene TRBV6-5 combines with J gene TRBJ2-7; D perhaps matches TRBD1 (6 bases). Germline CDR1 MNHEY, CDR2 SVGAGI. The CDR3 consists of 13 residues. The ends were cut back, 6 bases at V and 4 bases at J, with 13 bases in the middle. The CDR3, as DNA: TGTGCCAGCAGCCGGGACATGAGATACGAGCAGTACTTC. Amino acid sequence: CASSRDMRYEQYF.

The V call is TRBV11-2, the J call TRBJ2-3; no definite D call. Per germline, CDR1 SGHAT and CDR2 FQNNGV. This CDR3 has 13 amino acids. Trimming took 5 bases from V and 2 from J, leaving 8 bases between them. This CDR3 is CASSSLTTDTQYF. CDR3 bases: TGTGCCAGCAGCAGCCTTACCACAGATACGCAGTATTTT. The whole variable domain, remainder taken from reference TRBV11-2 and TRBJ2-3, is EAGVAQSPRYKIIEKRQSVAFWCNPISGHATLYWYQQILGQGPKLLIQFQNNGVVDDSQLPKDRFSAERLKGVDSTLKIQPAKLEDSAVYLCASSSLTTDTQYFGPGTRLTVL.

The CDR3 sequence: CASSFLGRLNTEAFF. Here the CDR3 DNA reads TGTGCCAGCAGCTTTTTGGGCAGATTGAACACTGAAGCTTTCTTT. V is TRBV5-5 and J is TRBJ1-1; D is unclear. The V end lost 2 bases, the J end lost 0 bases, and 11 bases lay between the germline ends. The CDR3 runs to 15 residues. Germline assignment: CDR1 SGHKS and CDR2 YYEKEE (reference sequence). The whole variable domain, remainder taken from reference TRBV5-5 and TRBJ1-1, is DAGVTQSPTHLIKTRGQQVTLRCSPISGHKSVSWYQQVLGQGPQFIFQYYEKEERGRGNFPDRFSARQFPNYSSELNVNALLLGDSALYLCASSFLGRLNTEAFFGQGTRLTVV.

The chain employs TRBV2 and TRBJ2-1; TRBD2 might be the D (5 bases). CDR3 length: 12 residues. V was trimmed by 3 bases and J by 9 bases, leaving 9 bases between them. The germline CDR1 and CDR2 sequences are SNHLY and FYNNEI. The CDR3 reads CASSDEGSEQFF. Written as DNA, the CDR3 is TGTGCCAGCAGTGACGAGGGAAGTGAGCAGTTCTTC.

This CDR3 reads CASSFRQGSEKLFF. The CDR3 coding sequence is TGTGCCAGCAGTTTTCGGCAGGGGAGTGAAAAACTGTTTTTT. The rearrangement joins TRBV28 to TRBJ1-4, with a weak D call TRBD1 (6 bases). This CDR3 contains 14 residues. Germline V gene data show CDR1 as MDHEN and CDR2 as SYDVKM. The V end was cut by 3 bases, the J end by 7 bases, with 12 bases between. The full variable domain, its missing parts supplied by reference TRBV28 and TRBJ1-4, is DVKVTQSSRYLVKRTGEKVFLECVQDMDHENMFWYRQDPGLGLRLIYFSYDVKMKEKGDIPEGYSVSREKKERFSLILESASTNQTSMYLCASSFRQGSEKLFFGSGTQLSVL.

This chain connects TRBV7-4 to TRBJ1-4; D ambiguous. The CDR3 loop spans 16 amino acids. The V and J ends lost 0 bases and 0 bases respectively, with 8 bases between them. Germline V gene sequence: CDR1 SGHVT, CDR2 SQSDAQ. The CDR3 spells CASSLAGRPTNEKLFF. DNA for the CDR3: TGTGCCAGCAGCTTAGCGGGCCGCCCAACTAATGAAAAACTGTTTTTT.

The rearrangement links TRBV19 to TRBJ2-1; D not resolved. Germline values: CDR1 LNHDA, CDR2 SQIVND (reference sequence). The CDR3 has 15 amino acids. V was pared by 6 bases and J by 0 bases, with 12 bases between. The CDR3 region is CASSDDWSSYNEQFF. CDR3 in DNA: TGTGCCAGTAGCGATGACTGGAGCTCCTACAATGAGCAGTTCTTC.